The sequence of this T cell receptor (beta chain) was determined in a study of OX40 agonist ivuxolimab in advanced cancers. In the study overall: An agonistic human IgG2 monoclonal antibody against OX40 (CD134) was given.

CDR1 and CDR2 from the germline V gene are GTSNPN and SVGIG (reference sequence). The length of the CDR3 is 13 residues. Trimming took 4 bases from V and 3 from J, leaving 12 bases between them. The protocol was immunoSEQ multiplex PCR, while the TCRdb copy is restricted to in-frame clones and leaves out a portion. The sample consists of 65,000 to 70,000 clones, roughly 80% of them appearing once. This clonotype was obtained from an adult with an advanced solid tumor such as melanoma, head and neck, liver or kidney cancer. The V gene is TRBV30, the J gene TRBJ1-1; D is uncertain. The source was CD4+ or CD8+ T cells sorted from blood, collected in a trial of the OX40 agonist ivuxolimab. The CDR3 spells CAWIGQIDTEAFF. CDR3 nucleotide sequence: TGTGCCTGGATCGGGCAGATCGACACTGAAGCTTTCTTT.